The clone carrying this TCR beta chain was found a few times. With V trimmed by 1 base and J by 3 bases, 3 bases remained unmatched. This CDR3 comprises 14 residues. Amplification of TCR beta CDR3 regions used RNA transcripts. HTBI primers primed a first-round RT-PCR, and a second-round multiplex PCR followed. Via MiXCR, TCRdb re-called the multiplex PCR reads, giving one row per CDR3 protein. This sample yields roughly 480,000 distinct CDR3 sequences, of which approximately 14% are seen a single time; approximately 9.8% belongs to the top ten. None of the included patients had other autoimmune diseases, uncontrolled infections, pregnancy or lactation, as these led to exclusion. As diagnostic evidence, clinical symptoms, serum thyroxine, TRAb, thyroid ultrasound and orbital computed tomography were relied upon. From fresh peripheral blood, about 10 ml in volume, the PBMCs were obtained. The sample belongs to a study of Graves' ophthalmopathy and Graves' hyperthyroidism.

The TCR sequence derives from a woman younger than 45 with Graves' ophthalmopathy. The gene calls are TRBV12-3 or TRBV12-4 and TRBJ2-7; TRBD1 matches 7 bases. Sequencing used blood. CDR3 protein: CASSLVHRGYEQYF. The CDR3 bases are TGTGCCAGCAGTTTAGTTCACAGGGGCTACGAGCAGTACTTC.